The rows below give T cell receptor beta chains drawn from one sample of a study of tumor-infiltrating lymphocytes in primary liver carcinoma. In TCRdb, the multiplex PCR reads were re-called with MiXCR into one record per CDR3 protein. This table holds 310,000 or so distinct CDR3 sequences, almost 60% found once. Sequences were obtained from peripheral blood. The receptors were gathered from a woman in her twenties or thirties with primary liver carcinoma and hepatitis B virus infection. CDR3s include the opening cysteine and the closing phenylalanine or tryptophan.

cdr3_length j_call v_call cdr3_aa
14 TRBJ2-7 TRBV12-3/TRBV12-4 CASRSGRGAYEQYF
16 TRBJ2-3 TRBV6-1 CASSERAGGAMYTQYF
13 TRBJ2-7 TRBV20-1 CSASLAGLYEQYF
14 TRBJ2-2 TRBV6-1 CASSESGDTGELFF
14 TRBJ1-2 TRBV24-1 CATSDGQGAGGYTF
17 TRBJ2-6 TRBV12-5 CASGPGTPDSGANVLTF
11 TRBJ2-7 TRBV5-6 CASRRDYEQYF
14 TRBJ2-2 TRBV6-6 CASMRDRIAGELFF
13 TRBJ1-1 TRBV6-2/TRBV6-3 CARRNYRNTEAFF
18 NA TRBV28 CASSLFQVRTGRRDEQYF
18 TRBJ2-2 TRBV6-5 CASSYSSLPGGVTGELFF
15 TRBJ1-6 TRBV28 CASRGTGTDNSPLHF
20 TRBJ2-5 TRBV12-3/TRBV12-4 CASSFWAFGGDIQYQETRYF
13 TRBJ2-7 TRBV6-5 CASSYQQGYEQYF
17 TRBJ2-1 TRBV6-5 CASSYRVGKSSYNEQFF
13 TRBJ1-1 TRBV28 CASSPLRGSEAFF
11 TRBJ2-1 TRBV30 CAWSVEVGQFF
15 TRBJ2-1 TRBV4-3 CASSHRGSGRNEQFF
13 TRBJ2-3 TRBV28 CASSPRLTDTQYF
13 TRBJ2-2 TRBV4-2 CVSSQDEGGELFF
14 TRBJ2-7 TRBV4-1 CAGSPNRNPYEQYF
14 TRBJ1-6 TRBV7-8 CARSLVQDNSPLHF
18 TRBJ1-2 TRBV28 CATKLRAQGGIWGYGYTF
13 TRBJ2-5 TRBV5-1 CASSPGVTETQYF
17 TRBJ2-1 TRBV11-2 CASSLVIGGQTYSEQFF
15 TRBJ2-1 TRBV5-5 CASSSGPTSYNEQFF
13 TRBJ1-3 TRBV12-3/TRBV12-4 CTSSFATGNTIYF
14 TRBJ2-7 TRBV7-8 CASSLRDGLYEQYF
13 TRBJ2-7 TRBV7-9 CASSLGVTYEQYF
16 TRBJ2-1 TRBV11-2 CASSLRLLADYNEQFF
16 TRBJ2-7 TRBV6-6 CASSQQGGGGPYEQYF
15 TRBJ2-3 TRBV11-2 CASSYELAFTDMQYF
13 TRBJ2-5 TRBV11-3 CASSATTGETQYF
16 TRBJ2-5 TRBV6-1 CANSLYPLLGGETQYF
16 TRBJ1-1 TRBV11-3 CASSLDQGVSKTEAFF
13 TRBJ1-1 TRBV29-1 CSVRRGDNAEAFF
14 TRBJ2-2 TRBV29-1 CSFTGLSNTGELFF
18 TRBJ2-2 TRBV4-2 CASSQDPIRWTNTEELFF
15 TRBJ1-1 TRBV5-6 CASSRMTAWNTEAFF
16 TRBJ2-1 TRBV11-1 CASSGGVRDYFREQFF
20 TRBJ2-3 TRBV11-3 CASSLGPVATVVLITDTHYF
15 TRBJ2-3 TRBV7-8 CASSLGGASTDTQYF
15 TRBJ2-3 TRBV6-2/TRBV6-3 CASSYGAGSSDTQYF
18 TRBJ2-7 TRBV11-1 CASSFRTSGADRGMRQCF
14 TRBJ2-7 TRBV11-2 CASSLGIGNYEQYF
14 TRBJ1-5 TRBV28 CATAGFHSNQPQHF